This T cell receptor delta chain emerged from a study of gamma-delta T cells after stem cell transplantation. There are 21 residues in the CDR3. In germline, CDR1 is GEAIGNYY, CDR2 EKD. After removal of 4 bases from V and 0 bases from J, the junction contained 20 bases not matched to a gene. This clone has more than one count but fewer than ten. TCRdb redid clone calling on the RT-PCR reads using CATT. The data show some 1,500 delta-chain clones, around 5.3% seen once. The clonotype comes from a human donor. It is not recorded whose cells these are; they may come from a transplant donor. The sample was gamma-delta T cells. The chain links TRDV2 to TRDJ1; 12 bases fit TRDD3. This CDR3 is CACELLGLGDTPRLYTDKLIF. For the CDR3, the DNA is TGTGCCTGTGAGTTGTTGGGACTGGGGGATACACCAAGGCTATACACCGATAAACTCATCTTT.